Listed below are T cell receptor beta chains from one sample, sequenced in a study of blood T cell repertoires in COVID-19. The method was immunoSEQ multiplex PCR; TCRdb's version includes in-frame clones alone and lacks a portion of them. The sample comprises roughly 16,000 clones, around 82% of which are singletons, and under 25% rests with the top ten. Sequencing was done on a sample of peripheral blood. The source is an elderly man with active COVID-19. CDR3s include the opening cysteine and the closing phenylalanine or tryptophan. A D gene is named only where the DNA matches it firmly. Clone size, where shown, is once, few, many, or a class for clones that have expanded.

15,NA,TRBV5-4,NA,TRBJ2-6,TGTGCCAGCAGCTTGCCCGGGGCTGGGGCCAACGTCCTGACTTTC,CASSLPGAGANVLTF
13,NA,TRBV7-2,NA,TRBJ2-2,TGTGCCAGCAGCTTTGGCAACACCGGGGAGCTGTTTTTT,CASSFGNTGELFF
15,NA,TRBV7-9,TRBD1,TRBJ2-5,TGTGCCAGCAGCTTGGGACAGGGGGATCAAGAGACCCAGTACTTC,CASSLGQGDQETQYF
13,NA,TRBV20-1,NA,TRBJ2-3,TGCAGTGCTAGTAGCGGATACACAGATACGCAGTATTTT,CSASSGYTDTQYF
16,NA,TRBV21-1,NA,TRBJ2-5,TGTGCCAGCAGCCCGAAACAGGGGGATCGGCAAGAGACCCAGTACTTC,CASSPKQGDRQETQYF
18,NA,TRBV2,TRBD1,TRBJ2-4,TGTGCCAGCAGTGAATCGTTAGGGACAGGGGTTGCCAAAAACATTCAGTACTTC,CASSESLGTGVAKNIQYF
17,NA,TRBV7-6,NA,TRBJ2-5,TGTGCCAGCAGCTTAGAAGCTAGCGACCTTTTCCAAGAGACCCAGTACTTC,CASSLEASDLFQETQYF
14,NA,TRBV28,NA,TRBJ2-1,TGTGCCAGCAGTCCCCCGTCCTATAACAATGAGCAGTTCTTC,CASSPPSYNNEQFF
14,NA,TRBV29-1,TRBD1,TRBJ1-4,TGCAGCGTGGGGCAGGGGGGCTACAATGAAAAACTGTTTTTT,CSVGQGGYNEKLFF
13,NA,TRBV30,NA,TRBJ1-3,TGTGCCTGGAGTGAGGGGTACGGAAACACCATATATTTT,CAWSEGYGNTIYF
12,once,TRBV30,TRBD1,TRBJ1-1,TGTGCCTGGAGTGTACGGACAGGGAAGGCTTTCTTT,CAWSVRTGKAFF
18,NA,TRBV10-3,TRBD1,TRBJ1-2,TGTGCCATCAGTGAGTCGGGACAGGGTATGTTCACTAACTATGGCTACACCTTC,CAISESGQGMFTNYGYTF
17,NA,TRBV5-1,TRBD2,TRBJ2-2,TGCGCCAGCAGTCCAGGACTAGCGGGAGGCAACACCGGGGAGCTGTTTTTT,CASSPGLAGGNTGELFF
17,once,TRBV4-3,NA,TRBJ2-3,TGCGCCAGCAGCCAAGGTTGGTCTTTCCTGACCAGGGATACGCAGTATTTT,CASSQGWSFLTRDTQYF
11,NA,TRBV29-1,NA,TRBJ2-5,TGCAGCGTTGACGTACGGGAGACCCAGTACTTC,CSVDVRETQYF
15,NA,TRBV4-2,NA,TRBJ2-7,TGTGCCAGCAGCCCGAACCGGGACATCTCCTACGAGCAGTACTTC,CASSPNRDISYEQYF
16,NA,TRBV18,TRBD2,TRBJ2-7,TGTGCCAGCTCTCCCGGACTAGCGGGAGTTATGCACGAGCAGTACTTC,CASSPGLAGVMHEQYF